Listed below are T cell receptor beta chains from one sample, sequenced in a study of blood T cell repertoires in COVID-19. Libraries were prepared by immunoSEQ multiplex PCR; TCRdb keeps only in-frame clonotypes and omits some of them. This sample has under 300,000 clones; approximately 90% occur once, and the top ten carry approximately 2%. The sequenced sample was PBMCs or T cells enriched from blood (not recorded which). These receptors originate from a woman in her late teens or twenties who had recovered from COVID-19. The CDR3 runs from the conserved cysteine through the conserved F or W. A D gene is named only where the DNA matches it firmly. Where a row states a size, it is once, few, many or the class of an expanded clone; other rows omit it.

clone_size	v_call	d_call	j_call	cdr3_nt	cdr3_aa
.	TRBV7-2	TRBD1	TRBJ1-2	TGTGCCAGCAGCATACCAGGACAGGGTCGGGGGACCGGCTACACCTTC	CASSIPGQGRGTGYTF
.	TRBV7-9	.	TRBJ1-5	TGTGCCAGCAGCACCGACCGAGGGCGGCAGCCCCAGCATTTT	CASSTDRGRQPQHF
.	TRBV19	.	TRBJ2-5	TGTGCCAGTAGCCGGCTGGGGGGACAGCAAGAGACCCAGTACTTC	CASSRLGGQQETQYF
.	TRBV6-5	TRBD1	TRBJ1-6	TGTGCCAGCACTAACAGGGGCGCCTATAATTCACCCCTCCACTTT	CASTNRGAYNSPLHF
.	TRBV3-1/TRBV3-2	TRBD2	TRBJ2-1	TGTGCCAGCAGCCAAGCGGCGGGAGTATCCTACAATGAGCAGTTCTTC	CASSQAAGVSYNEQFF
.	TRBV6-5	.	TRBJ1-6	TGTGCCAGCAGTTACTCGATAGCAGGGCATAATTCACCCCTCCACTTT	CASSYSIAGHNSPLHF
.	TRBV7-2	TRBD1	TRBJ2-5	TGTGCCAGCAGCTTAAGGTGGGGGACAGGGGTTCGAGGGGAGACCCAGTACTTC	CASSLRWGTGVRGETQYF
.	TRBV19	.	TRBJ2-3	TGTGCCAGTAGGGCCCCGACAGCATATACGCAGTATTTT	CASRAPTAYTQYF
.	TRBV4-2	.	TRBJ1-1	TGTGCCAGCAGCCAAGGGACTGCGAACACTGAAGCTTTCTTT	CASSQGTANTEAFF
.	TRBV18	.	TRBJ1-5	TGTGCCAGCTCACCACCGAACCAGATCAATCAGCCCCAGCATTTT	CASSPPNQINQPQHF
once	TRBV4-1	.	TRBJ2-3	TGCGCCAGCACACTTGAGGATGGAATAATTAGCACAGATACGCAGTATTTT	CASTLEDGIISTDTQYF
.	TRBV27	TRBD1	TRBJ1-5	TGTGCCAGCAGTCCCGGGACAGGGGGCCCCTTTAAGCCCCAGCATTTT	CASSPGTGGPFKPQHF
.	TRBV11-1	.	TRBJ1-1	TGTGCCAGCAGCCGGGGGGTTATAACTGAAGCTTTCTTT	CASSRGVITEAFF
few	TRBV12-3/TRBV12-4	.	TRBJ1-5	TGTGCCAGCAGTTATAGGGGGATTCAGCCCCAGCATTTT	CASSYRGIQPQHF
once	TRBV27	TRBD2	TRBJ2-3	TGTGCCAGTCGGACTAGCGGCACAGATACGCAGTATTTT	CASRTSGTDTQYF
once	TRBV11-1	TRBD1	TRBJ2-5	TGTGCCAGCAGCTTAGTTGGCAGGGGGTTCCAAGAGACCCAGTACTTC	CASSLVGRGFQETQYF
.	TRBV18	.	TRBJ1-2	TGTGCCAGCTCACCACTAAATCCCAGGGATGGCTACACCTTC	CASSPLNPRDGYTF
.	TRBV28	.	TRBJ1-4	TGTGCCAGCAGTTTAGTACACGCTGAAAAACTGTTTTTT	CASSLVHAEKLFF
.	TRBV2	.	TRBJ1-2	TGTGCCAGCAGTGAACGGGAAGTCTCGGGCTACACCTTC	CASSEREVSGYTF
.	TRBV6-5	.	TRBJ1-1	TGTGCCAGTGTTCCAGGGAACACTGAAGCTTTCTTT	CASVPGNTEAFF
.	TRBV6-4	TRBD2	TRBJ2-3	TGTGCCAGCAGTCGACTAGCGGGGGGATCGGGAGATACGCAGTATTTT	CASSRLAGGSGDTQYF
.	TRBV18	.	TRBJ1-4	TGTGCCAGCTCGCCCGACACTGAAAAACTGTTTTTT	CASSPDTEKLFF
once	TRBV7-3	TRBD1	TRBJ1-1	TGTGCCAGCAGCTTACAGGCCGGACAGGGGAACACTGAAGCTTTCTTT	CASSLQAGQGNTEAFF
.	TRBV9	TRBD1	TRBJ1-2	TGTGCCAGCAGCGCCGTGACAGGGTACTATGGCTACACCTTC	CASSAVTGYYGYTF
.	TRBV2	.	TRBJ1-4	TGTGCCAGCAGCCCAACGGGGGTCGGGGAAAAACTGTTTTTT	CASSPTGVGEKLFF
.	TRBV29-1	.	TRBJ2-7	TGCAGCGTAGTAGCGGCCTACGAGCAGTACTTC	CSVVAAYEQYF
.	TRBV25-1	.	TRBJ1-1	TGTGCCAGCAGTGAATATAGGTGGCCAGCGGCGCTGAACACTGAAGCTTTCTTT	CASSEYRWPAALNTEAFF
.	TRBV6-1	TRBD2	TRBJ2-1	TGTGCCAGCAGTGAAATCCCGGGAGGGTACAATGAGCAGTTCTTC	CASSEIPGGYNEQFF
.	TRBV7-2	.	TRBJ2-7	TGTGCCAGCAGCGTGGACAGTATCTACGAGCAGTACTTC	CASSVDSIYEQYF
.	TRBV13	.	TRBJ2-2	TGTGCCAGCAGTTTTGGTATGGCGGGACCCACCGGGGAGCTGTTTTTT	CASSFGMAGPTGELFF
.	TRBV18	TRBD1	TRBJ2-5	TGTGCCAGCTCAGGGACAGCCCAAGAGACCCAGTACTTC	CASSGTAQETQYF
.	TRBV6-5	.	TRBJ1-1	TGTGCCAGCGCGACTAGGGAGACTGAAGCTTTCTTT	CASATRETEAFF
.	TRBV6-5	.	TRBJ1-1	TGTGCCAGCATTCGAGACAGGATAAACCCTGAAGCTTTCTTT	CASIRDRINPEAFF
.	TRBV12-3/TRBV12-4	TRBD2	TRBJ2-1	TGTGCCAGCAGTCCCTCGGGGGGTGAGCAGTTCTTC	CASSPSGGEQFF
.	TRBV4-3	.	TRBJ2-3	TGCGCCAGCAGCCAAGCGGGGAAATCCACAGATACGCAGTATTTT	CASSQAGKSTDTQYF
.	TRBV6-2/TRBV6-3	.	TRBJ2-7	TGTGCCAGCAGTTCAGAGGGACTGTACGAGCAGTACTTC	CASSSEGLYEQYF
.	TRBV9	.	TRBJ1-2	TGTGCCAGCAGCGTAGAAAGAGGGCGCTACACCTTC	CASSVERGRYTF
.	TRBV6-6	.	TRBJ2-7	TGTGCCAGCAGTTACGAGGAGAACTCCTACGAGCAGTACTTC	CASSYEENSYEQYF
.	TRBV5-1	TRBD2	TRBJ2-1	TGCGCCAGCAGCTGGAAACCTAGCGGGAGGGATGAGCAGTTCTTC	CASSWKPSGRDEQFF
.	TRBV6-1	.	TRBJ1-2	TGTGCCAGCAGTGAGCGTGGGGCCCATGGCTACACCTTC	CASSERGAHGYTF
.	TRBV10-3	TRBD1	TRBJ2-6	TGTGCCATCCAGGGGGTCGGTAGTGGGGCCAACGTCCTGACTTTC	CAIQGVGSGANVLTF
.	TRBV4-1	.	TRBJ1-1	TGCGCCAGCAGCCAAGGGGGCAGGGTTGAAGCTTTCTTT	CASSQGGRVEAFF
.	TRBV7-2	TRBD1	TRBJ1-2	TGTGCCAGCAGCATAGACACAGGGGGCGGGAATGGCTACACCTTC	CASSIDTGGGNGYTF
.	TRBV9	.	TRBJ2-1	TGTGCCAGCAGCGTAAGACTCAGCAATGAGCAGTTCTTC	CASSVRLSNEQFF
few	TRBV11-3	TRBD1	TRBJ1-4	TGTGCCAGCAGCTTTGACAGGGGCCGGGTCGGGAATGAAAAACTGTTTTTT	CASSFDRGRVGNEKLFF
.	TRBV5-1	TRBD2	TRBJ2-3	TGCGCCAGCAGCCCTCCGGGACTAGCGGATTCAGATACGCAGTATTTT	CASSPPGLADSDTQYF
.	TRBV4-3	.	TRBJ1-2	TGCGCCAGCAGCCCCCACCCCCAGGCTGGACAGTATGGCTACACCTTC	CASSPHPQAGQYGYTF
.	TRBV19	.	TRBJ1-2	TGTGCCAGTAGTATAGGAAGCACAGGGTTGCGTGGCTACACCTTC	CASSIGSTGLRGYTF
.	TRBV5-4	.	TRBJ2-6	TGTGCCAGCAGCTTGATGTCAGGCTCTGGGGCCAACGTCCTGACTTTC	CASSLMSGSGANVLTF
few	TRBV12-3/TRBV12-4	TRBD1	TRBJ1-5	TGTGCCAGCAGGCAGACAGGGAATCAGCCCCAGCATTTT	CASRQTGNQPQHF
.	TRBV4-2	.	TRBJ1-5	TGTGCCAGCAGCCAATACAAGAATAGCAATCAGCCCCAGCATTTT	CASSQYKNSNQPQHF
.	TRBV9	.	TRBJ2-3	TGTGCCAGCAGCGTAGGATCGGGACAAAGACTCACAGATACGCAGTATTTT	CASSVGSGQRLTDTQYF
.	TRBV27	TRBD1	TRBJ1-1	TGTGCCAGCAGCTCCATGGGACAGGGGGCCATTGAAGCTTTCTTT	CASSSMGQGAIEAFF